This T cell receptor (beta chain) was recorded in a study of T cell clonotyping in hematopoietic cell transplantation. Study-wide findings and caveats: At the given depth, recipient repertoires were over 97% de novo clonotypes. Higher Inverse Simpson Index values in graft donor and pretransplant recipient predicted broader posttransplant TCR diversity.

About this clone: Its antigen is unknown.

Germline CDR1 reads MNHEY; CDR2 reads SMNVEV (reference sequence). The CDR3 is made up of 10 amino acids. Only in-frame clones appear in the TCRdb table, and some are missing; sequencing was by immunoSEQ multiplex PCR. This sample has 6,000 to 7,000 clones, with roughly 77% found just once. Samples: about 28 days before transplant, then days 30, 100 and 180 after. This chain uses TRBV27 with TRBJ1-3; D not certain. The receptor was isolated from a female patient aged 30 to 40 who had an allogeneic stem cell transplant, so the T cells may come from the graft donor. Some clones in this sample may be carry-over from other donors' samples. The sequenced sample was PBMCs, obtained 100 days after allogeneic stem cell transplant. In DNA form, the CDR3 reads TGTGGGGACTCTGGAAACACCATATATTTT. Translating it yields CGDSGNTIYF.